The table lists the clone carrying this T cell receptor beta chain with many counts. Its antigen remains unknown. Trimming removed 5 bases from V and 1 base from J, with 17 bases in between. Germline CDR1 MNHNS, CDR2 SASEGT. The CDR3 loop spans 16 amino acids. Original data processing: For papillary thyroid cancer, a distant-metastasis classifier was constructed from CDR3 differences observed across clinicopathological groups. TCRdb re-analyzed the PCR reads using MiXCR. What appears here as the V and J calls and clone size reflects TCRdb's work, not the paper's. The table lists roughly 25,000 clones, more than 13% of them singletons. The sample is drawn from a study of metastatic and nonmetastatic thyroid tumors. Study-level points and caveats: The reported finding was significantly higher TCR beta diversity in malignant thyroid tumors relative to benign nodules, in blood and tumor.

Patients were all untreated before their thyroid surgery. Material for sequencing was blood. The chain has TRBV6-1 and TRBJ2-5; D may be TRBD2 (5 bases). This receptor was taken from a female donor with papillary thyroid cancer or a benign thyroid nodule (not recorded which). Some clones in this sample may be carry-over from other donors' samples. The DNA for the CDR3 is TGTGCCAGCAGTACCTTGGGGAGCCCTAGCCAAGAGACCCAGTACTTC. Its translation is CASSTLGSPSQETQYF.